Below are 21 T cell receptor beta chains sequenced from a single sample in a study of cytomegalovirus exposure and HLA in healthy donors. In the PCR, 60 Vbeta and 13 Jbeta primers were used. Assay: immunoSEQ multiplex PCR; the TCRdb copy retains only in-frame clones and omits some. The data show some 150,000 clones, with 79% seen just once and about 2.3% held by the top ten. Sample: PBMCs. These receptors were collected from a woman in her forties or fifties in good health and CMV-seronegative.

This chain connects TRBV2 to TRBJ1-4; no clear D gene. CDR1 and CDR2 (germline): SNHLY, FYNNEI. The CDR3 has 14 residues. V was pared by 6 bases and J by 8 bases, with 16 bases between. In DNA, the CDR3 is TGTGCCAGCAGGACACCGGAAGGTCGGGAAAAACTGTTTTTT. It yields the protein CASRTPEGREKLFF.

V and J are TRBV19 and TRBJ2-1, with D perhaps matching TRBD2 (5 bases). The CDR3 is 15 amino acids. Between the trimmed V and J ends, which lost 7 bases and 5 bases, there was a span of 18 bases. Germline V gene lookup returns CDR1 LNHDA and CDR2 SQIVND (reference sequence). DNA for the CDR3: TGTGCCAGTAAACCGGTCCATCCGGGGAACAATGAGCAGTTCTTC. Protein sequence: CASKPVHPGNNEQFF.

The DNA for the CDR3 is TGTGCCAGCAGCTTTGGCCGACAGGGTAGCGAGCAGTACTTC. Its protein product is CASSFGRQGSEQYF. V and J are TRBV7-2 and TRBJ2-7, with 7 nucleotides matching TRBD1. Germline assignment: CDR1 SGHTA and CDR2 FQGNSA. CDR3 length equals 14 residues. Trimming at V came to 3 bases and at J to 6 bases, leaving 8 bases not matched to a gene.

This chain connects TRBV27 to TRBJ1-1, with TRBD1 matching over 8 bases. The CDR3 length is 17 residues. CDR1 MNHEY and CDR2 SMNVEV come from the germline V gene (reference sequence). Trimming removed 8 bases from V and 1 base from J; junction bases left unmatched: 15. DNA of the CDR3: TGTGCCAGCCACCCAGGACAGGGAGGTTCGAAGAACACTGAAGCTTTCTTT. The encoded protein is CASHPGQGGSKNTEAFF.

As DNA, the CDR3 is TGTGCCAGCAGTTACTCGTCAGCGGGGGGCAATCAGCCCCAGCATTTT. It translates to CASSYSSAGGNQPQHF. This sequence joins TRBV6-6 and TRBJ1-5; perhaps TRBD1 as D (5 bases). The length of the CDR3 is 16 residues. Trimming cost V 0 bases and J 2 bases, with 11 bases left between them. Germline CDR1 MNHNY, CDR2 SVGAGI (reference sequence).

This clone was seen only once. This sequence joins TRBV7-2 and TRBJ2-1; 7 nucleotides line up with TRBD1. V trimming: 6 bases; J trimming: 0 bases; junction bases outside the gene matches: 5. Germline V gene data show CDR1 as SGHTA and CDR2 as FQGNSA. The CDR3 covers 15 residues. This CDR3 is CASRRTGVSYNEQFF. CDR3 DNA: TGTGCCAGCAGGAGGACAGGAGTCTCCTACAATGAGCAGTTCTTC.

About this clone itself: At one boundary the junction diverges from the germline segment, which might be a read error. The rearrangement uses TRBV18 and TRBJ1-4, with a possible D match to TRBD1 (5 bases). The CDR3 contains 15 residues. Looked up from germline, CDR1 is KGHSH and CDR2 is LQKENI. The CDR3 spells CASSPNPQTGERLFF. In DNA, the CDR3 is TGTGCCAGCTCACCCAACCCGCAAACGGGGGAAAGACTGTTTTTT.

This rearrangement joins TRBV28 to TRBJ2-5, with 15 bases fitting TRBD2. V lost 5 bases and J lost 5; bases outside the gene matches: 9. CDR1 and CDR2 from the germline V gene are MDHEN and SYDVKM. The CDR3 runs 17 residues. The CDR3 DNA reads TGTGCCAGCAGTGACGGGACTAGCGGGAGGATGCGGGAGACCCAGTACTTC. Amino acids: CASSDGTSGRMRETQYF.

CDR3 DNA sequence: TGTGCCTGGAAGGACGGGAGCTACAATCAGCCCCAGCATTTT. Encoded protein: CAWKDGSYNQPQHF. The genes are TRBV30 and TRBJ1-5; the D is unclear. The CDR3 contains 14 residues. Germline V lookup: CDR1 GTSNPN, CDR2 SVGIG (reference sequence). Deletions cut 4 bases from V and 3 bases from J, with 13 bases between.

The chain carries TRBV7-2 and TRBJ2-7; 10 bases align to TRBD1. The germline gives CDR1 SGHTA, CDR2 FQGNSA. V lost 3 bases, J lost 3 bases, and 8 bases stayed unmatched. CDR3 size: 16 residues. In nucleotides, the CDR3 is TGTGCCAGCAGCTTCGACGGACAGGGGGTCCACTACGAGCAGTACTTC. Translating gives CASSFDGQGVHYEQYF.

This clone occurred a few times. The genes are TRBV7-2 and TRBJ2-5; 12 positions match TRBD2. Germline-derived CDR1 and CDR2 are SGHTA and FQGNSA. This CDR3 contains 15 residues. With V trimmed by 6 bases and J by 5 bases, 7 bases remained unmatched. The CDR3 DNA reads as TGTGCCAGCAGACGGACTAGCGGGGAGTGGGAGACCCAGTACTTC. This codes for CASRRTSGEWETQYF.

V and J are TRBV2 and TRBJ2-6, with D tentatively TRBD2 (5 bases). The V gene lost 4 bases and the J gene lost 2 bases, with 15 bases spanning the gap. The CDR3 length is 17 residues. Germline V gene lookup returns CDR1 SNHLY and CDR2 FYNNEI. CDR3 DNA sequence: TGTGCCAGCAGTGGGACCCGGACGGGGACTGGGGCCAACGTCCTGACTTTC. Translating it yields CASSGTRTGTGANVLTF.

This clone was detected a few times. V is TRBV4-3 and J is TRBJ2-1; weak D call: TRBD2 (7 bases). V dropped 4 bases and J dropped 3 bases, with 16 bases sitting between them. Germline loops: CDR1 LGHNA, CDR2 YSLEER. The length of the CDR3 is 16 residues. CDR3 bases: TGCGCCAGCAGCCCCGGAGGGGGGGGTAACTACAATGAGCAGTTCTTC. Protein sequence: CASSPGGGGNYNEQFF.

This sequence joins TRBV19 and TRBJ2-3, with D perhaps matching TRBD2 (5 bases). Germline CDR1 is LNHDA and CDR2 is SQIVND (reference sequence). The V end lost 6 bases, the J end lost 5 bases, and 15 bases lay between the germline ends. The CDR3 has 14 amino acids. CDR3 sequence reads: CASRGGSAGDTQYF. In DNA, the CDR3 is TGTGCCAGTAGAGGAGGCTCCGCGGGAGATACGCAGTATTTT.

The CDR3 coding sequence is TGTGCCAGCAGTAGGGACAACTACGAGCAGTACTTC. This sequence encodes CASSRDNYEQYF. The chain employs TRBV2 and TRBJ2-7, with D possibly matching TRBD1 (6 bases). This CDR3 has 12 amino acids. Between the trimmed V and J ends, which lost 5 bases and 3 bases, there was a span of 8 bases. CDR1 and CDR2 from the germline V gene are SNHLY and FYNNEI.

The chain combines TRBV7-6 with TRBJ2-7; 10 positions match TRBD1. CDR3 length: 14 amino acids. After removal of 5 bases from V and 7 bases from J, the junction contained 8 bases not matched to a gene. Germline CDR1 is SGHVS and CDR2 is FNYEAQ. The CDR3, as DNA: TGTGCCAGCAGCCTTCGACAGGGGGCTCGGGAGCAGTACTTC. Encoded protein: CASSLRQGAREQYF.

The chain carries TRBV28 and TRBJ1-2, with 8 nucleotides matching TRBD1. The junction had 7 bases not matched to a gene; V was cut back by 6 bases and J by 4 bases. The CDR3 is made up of 14 amino acids. The germline gives CDR1 MDHEN, CDR2 SYDVKM. The DNA of the CDR3 is TGTGCCAGCAGAACCCGCACAGGGGGCTATGGCTACACCTTC. Protein sequence: CASRTRTGGYGYTF.

This clone has only one observation. CDR3 region: CAIGGRTDTQYF. CDR3 DNA sequence: TGTGCCATCGGGGGGCGCACAGATACGCAGTATTTT. The chain recombines TRBV21-1 with TRBJ2-3; the table's D gene call, TRBD2, was not cross checked with the DNA. TRBV21-1 is a pseudogene. The CDR3 loop spans 12 amino acids.

The V gene is TRBV4-1, the J gene TRBJ2-5; weak D call: TRBD2 (6 bases). The CDR3 runs 15 residues. Germline V gene lookup returns CDR1 MGHRA and CDR2 YSYEKL. V was cut by 4 bases and J by 0 bases, with 12 bases left in between. The CDR3 sequence is CASSLLAPYQETQYF. The CDR3 DNA sequence: TGCGCCAGCAGCCTGCTAGCGCCGTACCAAGAGACCCAGTACTTC.

The chain uses TRBV4-3 and TRBJ2-3; D not certain. The CDR3 sequence is 14 residues long. Per the germline V gene, CDR1 is LGHNA and CDR2 is YSLEER. Trimming removed 0 bases at V and 8 bases at J, with 12 bases between. The CDR3 bases are TGCGCCAGCAGCCAAGACGACCCGTCAGGTACGCAGTATTTT. It codes for CASSQDDPSGTQYF.

The J gene is TRBJ2-3, the V gene TRBV5-1; D call uncertain. CDR3 length: 12 residues. Per the germline V gene, CDR1 is SGHRS and CDR2 is YFSETQ. The germline V and J ends were trimmed by 1 base and 3 bases, with 3 bases remaining between them. Here the CDR3 reads CASSLTTDTQYF. DNA for the CDR3: TGCGCCAGCAGCTTGACTACAGATACGCAGTATTTT.